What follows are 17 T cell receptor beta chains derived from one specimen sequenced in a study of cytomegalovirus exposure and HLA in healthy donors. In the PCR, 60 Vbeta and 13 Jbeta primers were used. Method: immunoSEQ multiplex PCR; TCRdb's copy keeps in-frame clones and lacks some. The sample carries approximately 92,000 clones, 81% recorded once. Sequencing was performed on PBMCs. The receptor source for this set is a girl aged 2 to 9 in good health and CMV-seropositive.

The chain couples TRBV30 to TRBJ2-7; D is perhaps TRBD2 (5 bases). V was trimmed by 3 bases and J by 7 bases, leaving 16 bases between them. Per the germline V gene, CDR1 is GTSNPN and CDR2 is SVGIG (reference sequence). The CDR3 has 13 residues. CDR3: CAWSQRSTGEQYF. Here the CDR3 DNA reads TGTGCCTGGAGCCAGCGGTCCACCGGGGAGCAGTACTTC.

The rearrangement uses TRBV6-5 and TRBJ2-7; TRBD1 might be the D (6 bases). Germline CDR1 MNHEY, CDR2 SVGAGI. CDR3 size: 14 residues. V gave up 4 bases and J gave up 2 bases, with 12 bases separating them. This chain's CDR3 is CASSSLGAPYEQYF. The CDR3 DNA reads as TGTGCCAGCAGTTCGTTGGGGGCTCCCTACGAGCAGTACTTC.

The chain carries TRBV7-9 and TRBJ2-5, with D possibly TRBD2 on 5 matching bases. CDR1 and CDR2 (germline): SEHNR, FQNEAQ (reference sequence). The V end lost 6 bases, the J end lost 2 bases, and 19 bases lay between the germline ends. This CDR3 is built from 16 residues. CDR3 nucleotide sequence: TGTGCCAGCAGTCCAATCGGGGTTGGACCTCAAGAGACCCAGTACTTC. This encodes CASSPIGVGPQETQYF.

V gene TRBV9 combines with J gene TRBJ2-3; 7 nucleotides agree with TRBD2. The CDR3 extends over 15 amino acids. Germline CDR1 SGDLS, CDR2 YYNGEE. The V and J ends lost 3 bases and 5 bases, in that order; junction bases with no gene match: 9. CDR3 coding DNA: TGTGCCAGCAGCGACCGACTAGCCCCCAGAGATACGCAGTATTTT. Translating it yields CASSDRLAPRDTQYF. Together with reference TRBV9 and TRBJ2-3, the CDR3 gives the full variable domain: DSGVTQTPKHLITATGQRVTLRCSPRSGDLSVYWYQQSLDQGLQFLIQYYNGEERAKGNILERFSAQQFPDLHSELNLSSLELGDSALYFCASSDRLAPRDTQYFGPGTRLTVL.

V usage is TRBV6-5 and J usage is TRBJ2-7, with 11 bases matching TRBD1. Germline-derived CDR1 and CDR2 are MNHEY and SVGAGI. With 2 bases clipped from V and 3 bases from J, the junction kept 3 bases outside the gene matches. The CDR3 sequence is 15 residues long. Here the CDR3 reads CASSYGTGGGYEQYF. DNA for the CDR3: TGTGCCAGCAGTTACGGGACAGGGGGTGGCTACGAGCAGTACTTC.

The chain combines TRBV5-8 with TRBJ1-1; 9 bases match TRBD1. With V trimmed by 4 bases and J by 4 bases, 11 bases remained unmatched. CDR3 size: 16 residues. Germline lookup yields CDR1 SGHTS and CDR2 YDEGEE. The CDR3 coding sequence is TGTGCCAGCAGCCCCCGGGACAGGGTATGGGGCACTGAAGCTTTCTTT. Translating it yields CASSPRDRVWGTEAFF.

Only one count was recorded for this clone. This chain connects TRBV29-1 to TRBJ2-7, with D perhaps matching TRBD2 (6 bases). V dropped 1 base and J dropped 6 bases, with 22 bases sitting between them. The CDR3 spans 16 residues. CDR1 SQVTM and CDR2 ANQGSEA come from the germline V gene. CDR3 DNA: TGCAGCGTTGAAGCGTCATCCCCCGGGCCGGGAGCCGAGCAGTACTTC. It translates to CSVEASSPGPGAEQYF.

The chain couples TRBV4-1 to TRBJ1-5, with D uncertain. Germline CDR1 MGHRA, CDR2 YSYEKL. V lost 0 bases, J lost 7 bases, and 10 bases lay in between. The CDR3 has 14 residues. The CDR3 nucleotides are TGCGCCAGCAGCCAAGAGGGAGGAAGGCAGCCCCAGCATTTT. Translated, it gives CASSQEGGRQPQHF.

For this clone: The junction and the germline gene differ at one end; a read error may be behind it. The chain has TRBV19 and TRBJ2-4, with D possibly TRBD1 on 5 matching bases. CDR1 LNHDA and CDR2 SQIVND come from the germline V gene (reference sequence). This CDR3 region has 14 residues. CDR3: CASSIELPAGLIHF. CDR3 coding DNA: TGTGCCAGTAGTATAGAATTGCCCGCAGGGTTAATACACTTC.

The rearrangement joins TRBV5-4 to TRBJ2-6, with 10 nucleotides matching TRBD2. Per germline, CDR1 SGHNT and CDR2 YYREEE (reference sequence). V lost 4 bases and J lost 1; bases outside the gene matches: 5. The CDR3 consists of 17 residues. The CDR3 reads CASSEGTSVSGANVLTF. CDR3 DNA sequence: TGTGCCAGCAGCGAGGGGACTAGCGTGTCTGGGGCCAACGTCCTGACTTTC. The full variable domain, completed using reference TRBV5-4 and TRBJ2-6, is ETGVTQSPTHLIKTRGQQVTLRCSSQSGHNTVSWYQQALGQGPQFIFQYYREEENGRGNFPPRFSGLQFPNYSSELNVNALELDDSALYLCASSEGTSVSGANVLTFGAGSRLTVL.

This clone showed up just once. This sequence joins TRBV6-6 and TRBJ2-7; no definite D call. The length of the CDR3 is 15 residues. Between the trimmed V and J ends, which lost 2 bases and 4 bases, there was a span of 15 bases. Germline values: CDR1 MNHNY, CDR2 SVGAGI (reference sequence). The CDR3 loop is CASSYAFPPVYEQYF. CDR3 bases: TGTGCCAGCAGTTACGCTTTCCCACCAGTTTACGAGCAGTACTTC.

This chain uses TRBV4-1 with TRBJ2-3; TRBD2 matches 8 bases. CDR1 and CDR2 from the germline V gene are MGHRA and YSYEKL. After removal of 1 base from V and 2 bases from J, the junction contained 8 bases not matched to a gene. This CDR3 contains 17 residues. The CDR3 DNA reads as TGCGCCAGCAGCCAAGGGGTTGCGGGAGGTCTCACAGATACGCAGTATTTT. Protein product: CASSQGVAGGLTDTQYF.

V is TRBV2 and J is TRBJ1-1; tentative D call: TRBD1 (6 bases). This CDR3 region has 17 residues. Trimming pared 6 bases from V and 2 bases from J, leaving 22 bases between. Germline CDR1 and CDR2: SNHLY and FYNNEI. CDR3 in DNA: TGTGCCAGCAGGAACTACAAAATACAGGGCCGTAACACTGAAGCTTTCTTT. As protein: CASRNYKIQGRNTEAFF.

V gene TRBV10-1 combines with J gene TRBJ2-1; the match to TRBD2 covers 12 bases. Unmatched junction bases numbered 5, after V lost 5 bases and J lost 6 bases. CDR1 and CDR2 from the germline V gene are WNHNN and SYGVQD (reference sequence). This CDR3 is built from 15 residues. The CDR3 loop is CASSTGTSGFNEQFF. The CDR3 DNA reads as TGCGCCAGCAGTACCGGGACTAGCGGGTTCAATGAGCAGTTCTTC.

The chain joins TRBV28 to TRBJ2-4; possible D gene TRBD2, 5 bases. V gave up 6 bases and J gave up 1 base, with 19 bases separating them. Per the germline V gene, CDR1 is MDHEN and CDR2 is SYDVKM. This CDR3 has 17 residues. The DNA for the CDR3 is TGTGCCAGCAGGGCCTACCCTGGACTCGCTGCCAAAAACATTCAGTACTTC. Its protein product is CASRAYPGLAAKNIQYF.

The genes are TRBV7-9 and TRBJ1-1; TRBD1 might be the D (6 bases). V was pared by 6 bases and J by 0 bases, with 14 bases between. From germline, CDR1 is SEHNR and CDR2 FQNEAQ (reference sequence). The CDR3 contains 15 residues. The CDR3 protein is CASSQTGTLNTEAFF. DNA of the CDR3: TGTGCCAGCAGTCAAACCGGGACATTGAACACTGAAGCTTTCTTT.

The DNA of the CDR3 is TGTGCCAGCAGTGTCGGGACTAGTTTCCCAGATACGCAGTATTTT. Amino acids: CASSVGTSFPDTQYF. The V gene is TRBV6-1, the J gene TRBJ2-3, with 8 bases aligning to TRBD2. Germline values: CDR1 MNHNS, CDR2 SASEGT. The CDR3 is 15 residues long. V shed 4 bases, J shed 4 bases, and the junction held 7 bases outside the gene matches.